This T cell receptor beta chain was observed in a study of T cells after yellow fever vaccination. Across the study: SMART-Seq v4 Ultra Low Input prepared the low-cell-number fractions. Whole-study results and caveats: In post-booster samples, most primary-vaccination clones reappeared (about 96% CD4, 88% CD8). Overlap between CD4 and CD8 compartments was detected for a small share of clonotypes. The study found a weaker secondary response that peaked faster, day 5 versus 15.

Between the trimmed V and J ends, which lost 1 base and 12 bases, there was a span of 15 bases. The CDR3 totals 13 residues. This clonotype has only a few counts. Its matching antigen is unknown. TCRdb re-analysed the 5' RACE reads in MiXCR, keeping a single row per CDR3 protein. The sample gives fewer than 450,000 distinct CDR3 sequences, roughly 11% of which show up once; roughly a sixth is in the top ten. This chain connects TRBV12-3 or TRBV12-4 to TRBJ1-1; maybe TRBD1 (6 bases). Specimen: PBMCs, collected on the day of the first yellow fever vaccination. This receptor was identified in a man between 18 and 29 years old who received the YFV17D yellow fever vaccine. The CDR3 DNA is TGTGCCAGCAGTTTAGAGCAACAGGGTAAGACTTTCTTT. This codes for CASSLEQQGKTFF.